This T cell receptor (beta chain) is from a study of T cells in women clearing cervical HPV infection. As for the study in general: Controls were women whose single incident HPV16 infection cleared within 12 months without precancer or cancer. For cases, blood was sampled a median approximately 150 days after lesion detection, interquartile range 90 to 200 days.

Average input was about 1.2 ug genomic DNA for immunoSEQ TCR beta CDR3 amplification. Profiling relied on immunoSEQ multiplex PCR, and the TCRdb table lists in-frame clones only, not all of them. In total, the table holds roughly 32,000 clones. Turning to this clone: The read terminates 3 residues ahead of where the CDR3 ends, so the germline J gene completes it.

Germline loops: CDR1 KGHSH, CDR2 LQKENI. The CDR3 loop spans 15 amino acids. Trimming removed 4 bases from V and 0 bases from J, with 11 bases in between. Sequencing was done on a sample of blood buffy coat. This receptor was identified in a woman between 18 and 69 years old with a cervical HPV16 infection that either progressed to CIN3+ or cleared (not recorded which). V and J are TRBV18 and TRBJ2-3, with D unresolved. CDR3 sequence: CASSHTESSTDTQYF. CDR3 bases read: TGTGCCAGCTCACATACAGAATCTAGCACAGATACG.